This is a list of T cell receptor beta chains from one sample in a study of CD8 T cells in ankylosing spondylitis. TCRdb re-called the 5' RACE reads with MiXCR, one entry per CDR3 protein. This sample has 390,000 or so distinct CDR3 sequences; approximately 20% occur once, and the top ten carry roughly 16%. The specimen sequenced was blood, either unsorted or a sorted T cell fraction (not recorded which). These receptors all come from a male donor with ankylosing spondylitis. The CDR3 runs from the conserved cysteine through the conserved F or W. The D gene is left open where the match is weak. Part of the rows lack a size; the others show once, few, many or a class for expanded clones.

15 | few | - | TRBJ1-1 | TRBV20-1 | CSARGYVPPNTEAFF | TGCAGTGCAAGGGGGTACGTCCCCCCGAACACTGAAGCTTTCTTT
12 | - | - | TRBJ1-2 | TRBV6-6 | CASIIGEYGYTF | TGTGCCAGCATAATAGGGGAATATGGCTACACCTTC
15 | few | TRBD1 | TRBJ1-5 | TRBV4-3 | CASSQGTRGEQPQHF | TGCGCCAGCAGCCAAGGGACCAGGGGGGAACAGCCCCAGCATTTT
17 | few | TRBD2 | TRBJ2-1 | TRBV4-3 | CASSQVQREDSYNEQFF | TGCGCCAGCAGCCAAGTGCAGCGGGAGGATTCCTACAATGAGCAGTTCTTC
14 | many | TRBD2 | TRBJ2-1 | TRBV29-1 | CSGTSGRTYNEQFF | TGCAGCGGGACTAGCGGGAGAACCTACAATGAGCAGTTCTTC
14 | - | - | TRBJ2-2 | TRBV6-2/TRBV6-3 | CASTPRSGTGELFF | TGTGCCAGCACCCCCCGCTCTGGTACCGGGGAGCTGTTTTTT
12 | many | - | TRBJ2-3 | TRBV29-1 | CSVDLAADTQYF | TGCAGCGTTGATCTAGCAGCAGATACGCAGTATTTT
17 | many | TRBD1 | TRBJ2-7 | TRBV11-3 | CASSLDRRDRFSYEQYF | TGTGCCAGCAGCTTAGATCGGCGGGACAGGTTCTCCTACGAGCAGTACTTC
15 | - | TRBD2 | TRBJ2-7 | TRBV6-1 | CASSTGTSGTYEQYF | TGTGCCAGCAGCACTGGGACTAGCGGGACCTACGAGCAGTACTTC
16 | - | TRBD1 | TRBJ1-6 | TRBV12-5 | CASGLGQGMGNSPLHF | TGTGCTAGTGGTTTGGGACAGGGAATGGGTAATTCACCCCTCCACTTT
16 | few | TRBD2 | TRBJ2-1 | TRBV28 | CASREGLAGFYNEQFF | TGTGCCAGCAGGGAGGGACTAGCGGGATTCTACAATGAGCAGTTCTTC
16 | - | - | TRBJ2-6 | TRBV28 | CASSPNRGSGANVLTF | TGTGCCAGCAGCCCAAACCGGGGATCTGGGGCCAACGTCCTGACTTTC
15 | few | TRBD2 | TRBJ2-1 | TRBV9 | CASSVTSGTHNEQFF | TGTGCCAGCAGCGTGACTAGCGGGACCCACAATGAGCAGTTCTTC
12 | - | - | TRBJ1-4 | TRBV29-1 | CSVEASNEKLFF | TGCAGCGTTGAGGCATCCAATGAAAAACTGTTTTTT
12 | - | - | TRBJ2-1 | TRBV28 | CASTRGHNEQFF | TGTGCCAGCACGAGGGGCCACAATGAGCAGTTCTTC
14 | - | - | TRBJ1-5 | TRBV28 | CASRRGGSYQPQHF | TGTGCCAGCCGTCGCGGGGGTAGTTATCAGCCCCAGCATTTT
12 | few | - | TRBJ1-5 | TRBV28 | CASTTNNQPQHF | TGTGCCAGCACCACCAACAATCAGCCCCAGCATTTT
12 | few | - | TRBJ2-7 | TRBV3-1 | CASSQFVYEQYF | TGTGCCAGCAGCCAATTCGTCTACGAGCAGTACTTC
15 | - | TRBD2 | TRBJ2-5 | TRBV9 | CASSLGLAEPETQYF | TGTGCCAGCAGCCTGGGACTAGCGGAGCCAGAGACCCAGTACTTC
15 | - | - | TRBJ1-1 | TRBV7-8 | CASRKGSRVNTEAFF | TGTGCCAGCAGGAAGGGCAGCAGGGTCAACACTGAAGCTTTCTTT
15 | once | TRBD1 | TRBJ1-4 | TRBV7-9 | CASSWGQGDGEKLFF | TGTGCCAGCAGCTGGGGACAGGGGGACGGTGAAAAACTGTTTTTT
13 | few | TRBD1 | TRBJ2-5 | TRBV19 | CASKGTGEETQYF | TGTGCCAGTAAGGGAACAGGGGAGGAGACCCAGTACTTC
15 | few | TRBD2 | TRBJ2-7 | TRBV7-9 | CASSSRNLLAAEQYF | TGTGCCAGCAGCTCCCGAAACTTACTAGCGGCCGAGCAGTACTTC
15 | - | TRBD1 | TRBJ1-1 | TRBV4-1 | CASSQDKTGGTEAFF | TGCGCCAGCAGCCAGGATAAGACAGGGGGCACTGAAGCTTTCTTT
15 | few | TRBD2 | TRBJ2-1 | TRBV12-3/TRBV12-4 | CASSQTSGRTGEQFF | TGTGCCAGCAGCCAGACTAGCGGGAGAACGGGTGAGCAGTTCTTC
14 | few | - | TRBJ2-2 | TRBV29-1 | CSALEGLNTGELFF | TGCAGCGCCTTGGAGGGCCTGAACACCGGGGAGCTGTTTTTT
15 | - | - | TRBJ2-1 | TRBV28 | CASRSPGRAYNEQFF | TGTGCCAGCAGAAGCCCCGGCAGGGCCTACAATGAGCAGTTCTTC
12 | few | - | TRBJ2-1 | TRBV7-6 | CASSLMENEQFF | TGTGCCAGCAGCTTAATGGAAAATGAGCAGTTCTTC
14 | - | - | TRBJ2-1 | TRBV15 | CATALGGSYNEQFF | TGTGCCACCGCTCTGGGGGGCTCCTACAATGAGCAGTTCTTC
16 | - | TRBD2 | TRBJ2-1 | TRBV20-1 | CSASGSSGRALNEQFF | TGCAGTGCTAGTGGGTCTAGCGGGAGGGCCCTGAATGAGCAGTTCTTC
15 | - | - | TRBJ2-3 | TRBV9 | CASSVESGLPDTQYF | TGTGCCAGCAGCGTAGAATCTGGGCTGCCAGATACGCAGTATTTT
12 | - | - | TRBJ1-2 | TRBV29-1 | CSVEVSRYGYTF | TGCAGCGTTGAAGTATCGCGGTATGGCTACACCTTC
14 | - | - | TRBJ2-6 | TRBV20-1 | CSARDLSGANVLTF | TGCAGTGCTAGAGATCTCTCTGGGGCCAACGTCCTGACTTTC
16 | few | TRBD2 | TRBJ2-3 | TRBV20-1 | CSASPPVAGGSDTQYF | TGCAGTGCTAGCCCTCCGGTAGCGGGAGGATCAGATACGCAGTATTTT
16 | - | - | TRBJ2-3 | TRBV9 | CASSVGGGNPTDTQYF | TGTGCCAGCAGCGTAGGAGGGGGTAACCCCACAGATACGCAGTATTTT
14 | few | - | TRBJ2-2 | TRBV12-3/TRBV12-4 | CATLPRTNTGELFF | TGTGCCACACTCCCGAGGACGAACACCGGGGAGCTGTTTTTT
15 | once | - | TRBJ1-2 | TRBV5-1 | CASSLALDRVVEYTF | TGCGCCAGCAGCTTGGCCCTCGACCGAGTGGTGGAGTACACCTTC
14 | few | - | TRBJ2-7 | TRBV20-1 | CSARGTGFSYEQYF | TGCAGTGCTAGGGGGACGGGGTTCTCCTACGAGCAGTACTTC
14 | - | - | TRBJ2-5 | TRBV30 | CAWSETAYQETQYF | TGTGCCTGGAGTGAGACAGCTTACCAAGAGACCCAGTACTTC
13 | - | - | TRBJ2-7 | TRBV28 | CASSLPGFYEQYF | TGTGCCAGCAGTTTACCAGGGTTTTACGAGCAGTACTTC
13 | few | - | TRBJ1-5 | TRBV20-1 | CSASRQGGQPQHF | TGCAGTGCTAGTAGGCAGGGAGGTCAGCCCCAGCATTTT
16 | few | - | TRBJ2-1 | TRBV2 | CASSDRVGVAYNEQFF | TGTGCCAGCAGTGATAGGGTCGGGGTGGCCTACAATGAGCAGTTCTTC
12 | - | TRBD1 | TRBJ2-7 | TRBV28 | CASKGTVYEQYF | TGTGCCAGCAAAGGGACAGTTTACGAGCAGTACTTC
16 | - | TRBD1 | TRBJ1-2 | TRBV11-2 | CASSATSQGGSNGYTF | TGTGCCAGCAGCGCCACCTCACAGGGGGGTTCGAATGGCTACACCTTC
14 | many | - | TRBJ1-2 | TRBV5-1 | CASSFSETQGGYTF | TGCGCCAGCAGCTTTTCTGAGACACAAGGAGGCTACACCTTC
14 | few | TRBD1 | TRBJ1-1 | TRBV12-3/TRBV12-4 | CASRPSGGFTEAFF | TGTGCCAGCAGACCCTCAGGGGGCTTCACTGAAGCTTTCTTT
14 | - | - | TRBJ1-3 | TRBV20-1 | CSASAQPYGNTIYF | TGCAGTGCTAGCGCACAGCCCTATGGAAACACCATATATTTT
15 | - | TRBD2 | TRBJ2-1 | TRBV5-1 | CASSLSGSGHNEQFF | TGCGCCAGCAGCTTGAGCGGGAGCGGCCACAATGAGCAGTTCTTC
15 | few | - | TRBJ2-1 | TRBV20-1 | CSAFGSWGSYNEQFF | TGCAGTGCTTTCGGTAGCTGGGGCTCCTACAATGAGCAGTTCTTC
15 | - | - | TRBJ2-4 | TRBV4-2 | CASSQDRAPANIQYF | TGTGCCAGCAGCCAAGACAGGGCCCCGGCAAACATTCAGTACTTC
15 | few | TRBD2 | TRBJ2-5 | TRBV5-1 | CASSLQGLAGETQYF | TGCGCCAGCAGCTTGCAGGGACTAGCTGGGGAGACCCAGTACTTC
16 | - | TRBD1 | TRBJ1-6 | TRBV5-1 | CASSLRTDRVNSPLHF | TGCGCCAGCAGCTTGAGGACGGACAGGGTGAATTCACCCCTCCACTTT
15 | - | - | TRBJ2-2 | TRBV3-1 | CASSPEGLAVGELFF | TGTGCCAGCAGCCCCGAGGGTCTAGCTGTCGGGGAGCTGTTTTTT
13 | - | - | TRBJ2-7 | TRBV5-1 | CASSLGQISEQYF | TGCGCCAGCAGCTTGGGACAAATCTCCGAGCAGTACTTC
14 | few | TRBD2 | TRBJ2-5 | TRBV29-1 | CSVGLAGGLETQYF | TGCAGCGTTGGACTAGCGGGAGGGCTTGAGACCCAGTACTTC
17 | few | - | TRBJ2-3 | TRBV7-3 | CASSHPPAASRADTQYF | TGTGCCAGCAGCCATCCCCCGGCGGCTAGCCGAGCCGATACGCAGTATTTT
16 | few | - | TRBJ1-2 | TRBV6-5 | CASSYIGGVYNYGYTF | TGTGCCAGCAGTTACATTGGGGGGGTTTATAACTATGGCTACACCTTC